This is a list of T cell receptor beta chains from one sample in a study of blood T cells in healthy people across ages. MiXCR, applied by TCRdb to the 5' RACE reads, yields one record per CDR3 protein. The sample consists of 550,000 to 700,000 distinct CDR3 sequences, 27% of them appearing once. Sequenced sample: blood. The receptors come from an older woman in good health. Both conserved end residues are part of each CDR3. The order of the fields is CDR3 length, V gene, J gene, CDR3 protein.

cdr3_length: 16
v_call: TRBV6-2/TRBV6-3
j_call: TRBJ1-5
cdr3_aa: CASSSIQGAVGRPQHF

cdr3_length: 13
v_call: TRBV20-1
j_call: TRBJ1-1
cdr3_aa: CSASSQGDTEAFF

cdr3_length: 14
v_call: TRBV12-3/TRBV12-4
j_call: TRBJ2-5
cdr3_aa: CASSRTESGETQYF

cdr3_length: 13
v_call: TRBV20-1
j_call: TRBJ1-1
cdr3_aa: CSARVHGGTEAFF

cdr3_length: 15
v_call: TRBV2
j_call: TRBJ1-4
cdr3_aa: CASSEGRGSNEKLFF

cdr3_length: 14
v_call: TRBV5-1
j_call: TRBJ2-1
cdr3_aa: CASSLLEGGNEQFF

cdr3_length: 15
v_call: TRBV30
j_call: TRBJ1-6
cdr3_aa: CAWRLGGRGNSPLHF

cdr3_length: 13
v_call: TRBV30
j_call: .
cdr3_aa: CAWTGTGSYEQYF

cdr3_length: 13
v_call: TRBV7-2
j_call: TRBJ2-3
cdr3_aa: CASSASSTDTQYF

cdr3_length: 18
v_call: TRBV9
j_call: TRBJ2-3
cdr3_aa: CASSPRGRGDIGTDTQYF

cdr3_length: 14
v_call: TRBV6-5
j_call: TRBJ2-4
cdr3_aa: CASSYGGGSNIQYF

cdr3_length: 15
v_call: TRBV27
j_call: TRBJ2-2
cdr3_aa: CASSLRGTDTGELFF

cdr3_length: 13
v_call: TRBV20-1
j_call: .
cdr3_aa: CSAIAGAGETQYF

cdr3_length: 16
v_call: TRBV6-5
j_call: TRBJ1-2
cdr3_aa: CASSYIRTGGNYGYTF

cdr3_length: 12
v_call: TRBV7-2
j_call: TRBJ1-2
cdr3_aa: CASSLERVGYTF

cdr3_length: 15
v_call: TRBV7-2
j_call: TRBJ1-4
cdr3_aa: CASSFSGGTDEKLFF

cdr3_length: 15
v_call: TRBV12-3/TRBV12-4
j_call: .
cdr3_aa: CASSSAGHAPYEQYF

cdr3_length: 13
v_call: TRBV2
j_call: TRBJ1-2
cdr3_aa: CASRWDSNYGYTF

cdr3_length: 16
v_call: TRBV5-1
j_call: TRBJ2-3
cdr3_aa: CAGSHSQGGASDTQYF

cdr3_length: 14
v_call: TRBV12-3/TRBV12-4
j_call: TRBJ2-7
cdr3_aa: CASSLTVSSYEQYF

cdr3_length: 11
v_call: TRBV20-1
j_call: TRBJ1-1
cdr3_aa: CSTRGGTEAFF

cdr3_length: 12
v_call: TRBV5-1
j_call: TRBJ2-7
cdr3_aa: CASRTADYEQYF

cdr3_length: 14
v_call: TRBV9
j_call: TRBJ2-3
cdr3_aa: CASSVVGTADTQYF

cdr3_length: 17
v_call: TRBV5-1
j_call: TRBJ2-5
cdr3_aa: CASSLFSSGGYQETQYF

cdr3_length: 13
v_call: TRBV20-1
j_call: TRBJ1-2
cdr3_aa: CSATRGRDYGYTF

cdr3_length: 16
v_call: TRBV4-3
j_call: TRBJ1-2
cdr3_aa: CASSQDWDRARGGYTF

cdr3_length: 22
v_call: TRBV11-1
j_call: TRBJ2-6
cdr3_aa: CASSLEGFRGSSSSSGANVLTF

cdr3_length: 12
v_call: TRBV19
j_call: TRBJ1-2
cdr3_aa: CASSMQRDGYTF

cdr3_length: 14
v_call: TRBV7-2
j_call: TRBJ2-3
cdr3_aa: CASSFLAGADTQYF

cdr3_length: 13
v_call: TRBV7-9
j_call: TRBJ1-2
cdr3_aa: CASRPDRDYGYTF

cdr3_length: 16
v_call: TRBV7-2
j_call: TRBJ2-5
cdr3_aa: CASSAGLAGALETQYF

cdr3_length: 18
v_call: TRBV20-1
j_call: .
cdr3_aa: CSARDTSSSGLPRDTQHF

cdr3_length: 16
v_call: TRBV5-1
j_call: TRBJ2-1
cdr3_aa: CASSWSGTSDHNEQFF

cdr3_length: 13
v_call: TRBV2
j_call: TRBJ2-7
cdr3_aa: CASSVRGLDEQYF

cdr3_length: 13
v_call: TRBV20-1
j_call: TRBJ2-7
cdr3_aa: CSAKSSGSWEQYF

cdr3_length: 15
v_call: TRBV20-1
j_call: TRBJ2-1
cdr3_aa: CSASPGAPSYNEQFF

cdr3_length: 14
v_call: TRBV7-9
j_call: TRBJ2-2
cdr3_aa: CASSSHQRFGELFF

cdr3_length: 14
v_call: TRBV6-5
j_call: TRBJ2-7
cdr3_aa: CASRGSGGSYEQYF

cdr3_length: 16
v_call: TRBV9
j_call: TRBJ2-1
cdr3_aa: CASSVVGSGGYNEQFF

cdr3_length: 16
v_call: TRBV9
j_call: TRBJ2-3
cdr3_aa: CASSVGRAGRTDTQYF

cdr3_length: 17
v_call: TRBV5-1
j_call: TRBJ2-3
cdr3_aa: CASSLVVGEPSTDTQYF

cdr3_length: 14
v_call: TRBV24-1
j_call: TRBJ2-1
cdr3_aa: CATSDPNSYNEQFF

cdr3_length: 18
v_call: TRBV10-3
j_call: TRBJ2-6
cdr3_aa: CAIRRSRDNLSGANVLTF

cdr3_length: 15
v_call: TRBV7-9
j_call: TRBJ2-7
cdr3_aa: CASRGRTGAFAEQYF

cdr3_length: 16
v_call: TRBV4-3
j_call: TRBJ1-5
cdr3_aa: CASSQGSRDSNQPQHF

cdr3_length: 13
v_call: TRBV7-2
j_call: TRBJ2-5
cdr3_aa: CASSPRTRETQYF

cdr3_length: 17
v_call: TRBV4-2
j_call: TRBJ2-3
cdr3_aa: CASSQDLIAGDTDTQYF

cdr3_length: 16
v_call: TRBV27
j_call: TRBJ1-1
cdr3_aa: CASRTPGVHRNTEAFF

cdr3_length: 14
v_call: TRBV5-1
j_call: TRBJ2-3
cdr3_aa: CASSLEGTTDTQYF

cdr3_length: 17
v_call: TRBV28
j_call: TRBJ1-2
cdr3_aa: CASISQAAGLVNYGYTF

cdr3_length: 17
v_call: TRBV28
j_call: TRBJ2-5
cdr3_aa: CASLPPRGLFRQETQYF

cdr3_length: 15
v_call: TRBV20-1
j_call: TRBJ2-3
cdr3_aa: CSAGWRGADPDTQYF

cdr3_length: 13
v_call: TRBV10-3
j_call: TRBJ1-2
cdr3_aa: CAISEGYKYGYTF

cdr3_length: 14
v_call: TRBV12-3/TRBV12-4
j_call: TRBJ1-6
cdr3_aa: CASTKTGINSPLHF

cdr3_length: 19
v_call: TRBV7-8
j_call: TRBJ2-1
cdr3_aa: CASSLGLAGVLSSYNEQFF

cdr3_length: 16
v_call: TRBV7-9
j_call: TRBJ2-1
cdr3_aa: CAGSLVSGISYNEQFF

cdr3_length: 14
v_call: TRBV5-1
j_call: TRBJ2-7
cdr3_aa: CASSLGGGGTWEYF

cdr3_length: 13
v_call: TRBV11-2
j_call: TRBJ2-5
cdr3_aa: CASSLDRRGPWDF

cdr3_length: 14
v_call: TRBV7-2
j_call: TRBJ1-5
cdr3_aa: CASSLVPTNQPQHF

cdr3_length: 14
v_call: TRBV27
j_call: TRBJ1-2
cdr3_aa: CASSSLGQGAGYTF